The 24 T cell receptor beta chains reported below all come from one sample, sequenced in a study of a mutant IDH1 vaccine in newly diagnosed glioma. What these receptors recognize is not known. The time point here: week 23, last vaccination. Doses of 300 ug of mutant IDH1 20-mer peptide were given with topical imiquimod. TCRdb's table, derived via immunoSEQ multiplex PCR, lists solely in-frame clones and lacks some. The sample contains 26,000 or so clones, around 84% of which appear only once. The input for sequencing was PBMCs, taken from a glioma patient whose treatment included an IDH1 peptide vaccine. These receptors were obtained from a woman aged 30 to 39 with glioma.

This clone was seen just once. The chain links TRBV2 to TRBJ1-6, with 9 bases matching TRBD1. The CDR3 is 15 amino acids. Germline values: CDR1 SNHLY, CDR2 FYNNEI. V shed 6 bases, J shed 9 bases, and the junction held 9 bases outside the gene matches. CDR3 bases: TGTGCCAGCAGGCCTACAGGGGGCCTAGTTTCACCCCTCCACTTT. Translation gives CASRPTGGLVSPLHF. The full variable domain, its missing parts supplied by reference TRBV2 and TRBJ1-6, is EPEVTQTPSHQVTQMGQEVILRCVPISNHLYFYWYRQILGQKVEFLVSFYNNEISEKSEIFDDQFSVERPDGSNFTLKIRSTKLEDSAMYFCASRPTGGLVSPLHFGNGTRLTVT.

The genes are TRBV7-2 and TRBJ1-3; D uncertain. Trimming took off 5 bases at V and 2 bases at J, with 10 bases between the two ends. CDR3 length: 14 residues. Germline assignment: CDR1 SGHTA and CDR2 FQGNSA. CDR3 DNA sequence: TGTGCCAGCAGCCGCGGAGGTGCTGGAAACACCATATATTTT. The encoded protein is CASSRGGAGNTIYF.

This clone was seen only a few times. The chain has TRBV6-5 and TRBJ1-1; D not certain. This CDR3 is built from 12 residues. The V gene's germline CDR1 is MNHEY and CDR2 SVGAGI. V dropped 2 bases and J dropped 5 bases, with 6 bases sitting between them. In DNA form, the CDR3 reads TGTGCCAGCAGTTACGGAGGAACTGAAGCTTTCTTT. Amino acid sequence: CASSYGGTEAFF.

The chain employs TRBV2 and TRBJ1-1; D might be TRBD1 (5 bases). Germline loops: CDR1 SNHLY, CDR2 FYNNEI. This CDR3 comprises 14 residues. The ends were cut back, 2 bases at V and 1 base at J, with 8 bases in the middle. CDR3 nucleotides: TGTGCCAGCAGTGAACAGGGTAAGAACACTGAAGCTTTCTTT. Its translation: CASSEQGKNTEAFF.

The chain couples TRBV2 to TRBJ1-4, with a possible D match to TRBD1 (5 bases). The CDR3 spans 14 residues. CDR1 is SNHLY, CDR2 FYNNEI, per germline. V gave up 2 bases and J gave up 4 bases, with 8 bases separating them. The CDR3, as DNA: TGTGCCAGCAGTGAACACAGGAGTAATGAAAAACTGTTTTTT. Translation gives CASSEHRSNEKLFF.

The CDR3 reads CASRLGISNQPQHF. CDR3 coding DNA: TGTGCCAGCAGGCTGGGGATTAGCAATCAGCCCCAGCATTTT. This sequence joins TRBV2 and TRBJ1-5; no clear D. Germline V gene sequence: CDR1 SNHLY, CDR2 FYNNEI. V lost 6 bases and J 0 bases, leaving 9 bases between the germline ends. This CDR3 comprises 14 residues.

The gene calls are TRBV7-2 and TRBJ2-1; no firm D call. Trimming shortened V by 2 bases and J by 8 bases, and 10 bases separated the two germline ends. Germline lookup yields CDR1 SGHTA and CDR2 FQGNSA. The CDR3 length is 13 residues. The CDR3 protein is CASSLILWDEQFF. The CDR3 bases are TGTGCCAGCAGCTTAATACTTTGGGATGAGCAGTTCTTC.

CDR3 region: CASSVGRQSGNTIYF. Here the CDR3 DNA reads TGTGCCAGCAGCGTAGGACGGCAATCTGGAAACACCATATATTTT. The chain employs TRBV5-4 and TRBJ1-3, with D unresolved. CDR1 and CDR2 (germline): SGHNT, YYREEE (reference sequence). This CDR3 is built from 15 residues. Between the trimmed V and J ends, which lost 4 bases and 1 base, there was a span of 12 bases.

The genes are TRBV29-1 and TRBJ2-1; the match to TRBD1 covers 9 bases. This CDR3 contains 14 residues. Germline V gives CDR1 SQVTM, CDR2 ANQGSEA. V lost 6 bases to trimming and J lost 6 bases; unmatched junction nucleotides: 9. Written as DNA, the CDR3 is TGCAGCGTAGCCTCCGGGACAGGGATCAATGAGCAGTTCTTC. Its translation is CSVASGTGINEQFF.

CDR3 in amino acids: CASRRDSQETQYF. The CDR3 DNA reads TGCGCCAGCAGAAGGGACTCGCAAGAGACCCAGTACTTC. The V call is TRBV5-1, the J call TRBJ2-5, with D tentatively TRBD2 (6 bases). Germline loops: CDR1 SGHRS, CDR2 YFSETQ. The CDR3 is 13 residues long. V gave up 5 bases and J gave up 2 bases, with 10 bases separating them.

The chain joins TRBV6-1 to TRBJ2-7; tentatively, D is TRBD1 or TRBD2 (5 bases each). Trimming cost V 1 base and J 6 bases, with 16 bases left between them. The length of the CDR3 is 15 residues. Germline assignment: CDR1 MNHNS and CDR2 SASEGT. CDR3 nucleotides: TGTGCCAGCAGTGAAGAGTACAAATGGGACGGCGAGCAGTACTTC. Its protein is CASSEEYKWDGEQYF.

The CDR3 region is CASSHGDRSTDTQYF. The CDR3 DNA reads as TGCGCCAGCAGCCACGGGGACAGGAGCACAGATACGCAGTATTTT. The chain uses TRBV5-1 and TRBJ2-3; 8 positions match TRBD1. V was pared by 4 bases and J by 0 bases, with 4 bases of the junction left unmatched. This CDR3 spans 15 amino acids. Germline-derived CDR1 and CDR2 are SGHRS and YFSETQ.

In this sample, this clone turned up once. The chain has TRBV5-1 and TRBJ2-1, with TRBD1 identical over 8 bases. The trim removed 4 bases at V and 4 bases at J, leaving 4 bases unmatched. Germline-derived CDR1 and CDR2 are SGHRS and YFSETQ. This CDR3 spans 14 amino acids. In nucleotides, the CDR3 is TGCGCCAGCAGCCCGGACAGGGTTTACAATGAGCAGTTCTTC. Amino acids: CASSPDRVYNEQFF.

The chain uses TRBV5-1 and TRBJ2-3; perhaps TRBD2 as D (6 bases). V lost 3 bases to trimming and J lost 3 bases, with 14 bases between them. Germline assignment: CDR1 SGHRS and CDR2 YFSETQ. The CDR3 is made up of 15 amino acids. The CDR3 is CASSSTGTSTDTQYF. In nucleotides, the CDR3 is TGCGCCAGCAGCTCGACCGGGACTTCGACAGATACGCAGTATTTT.

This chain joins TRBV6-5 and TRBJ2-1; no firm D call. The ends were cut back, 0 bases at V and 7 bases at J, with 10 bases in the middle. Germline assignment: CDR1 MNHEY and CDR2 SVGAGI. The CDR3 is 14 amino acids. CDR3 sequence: CASSYSRNGNEQFF. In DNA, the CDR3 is TGTGCCAGCAGTTACTCGAGGAACGGGAATGAGCAGTTCTTC.

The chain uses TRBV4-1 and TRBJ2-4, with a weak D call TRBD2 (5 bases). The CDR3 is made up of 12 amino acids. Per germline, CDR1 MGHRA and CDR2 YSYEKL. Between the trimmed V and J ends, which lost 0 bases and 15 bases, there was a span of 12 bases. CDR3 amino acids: CASSQDFGERYF. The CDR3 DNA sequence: TGCGCCAGCAGCCAAGATTTCGGGGAGCGGTACTTC.

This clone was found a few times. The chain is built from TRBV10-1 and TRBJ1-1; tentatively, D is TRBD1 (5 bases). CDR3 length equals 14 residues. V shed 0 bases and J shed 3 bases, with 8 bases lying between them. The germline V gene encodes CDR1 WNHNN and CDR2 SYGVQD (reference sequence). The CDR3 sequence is CASSESSGYTEAFF. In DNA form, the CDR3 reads TGCGCCAGCAGTGAGTCCTCAGGGTACACTGAAGCTTTCTTT.

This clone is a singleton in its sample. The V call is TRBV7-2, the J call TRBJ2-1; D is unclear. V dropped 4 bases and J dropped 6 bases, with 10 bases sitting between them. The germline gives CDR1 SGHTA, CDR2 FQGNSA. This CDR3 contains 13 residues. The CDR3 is CASSSSMGNEQFF. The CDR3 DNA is TGTGCCAGCAGCTCATCGATGGGCAATGAGCAGTTCTTC.

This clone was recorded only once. The CDR3 nucleotides read TGTGCCAGCAGCGTAGCACCGGAGGGGGCGAGAGAGCAGTACTTC. Protein product: CASSVAPEGAREQYF. The chain is built from TRBV9 and TRBJ2-7; D may be TRBD1 (7 bases). Between the trimmed V and J ends, which lost 0 bases and 7 bases, there was a span of 17 bases. The CDR3 runs 15 residues. Germline V CDR1 and CDR2: SGDLS, YYNGEE. Looking up the rest from reference TRBV9 and TRBJ2-7 gives the full variable domain: DSGVTQTPKHLITATGQRVTLRCSPRSGDLSVYWYQQSLDQGLQFLIQYYNGEERAKGNILERFSAQQFPDLHSELNLSSLELGDSALYFCASSVAPEGAREQYFGPGTRLTVT.

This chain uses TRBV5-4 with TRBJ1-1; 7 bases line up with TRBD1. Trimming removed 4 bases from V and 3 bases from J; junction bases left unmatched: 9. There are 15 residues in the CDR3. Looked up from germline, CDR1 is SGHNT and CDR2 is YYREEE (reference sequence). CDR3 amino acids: CASSPTGDRYTEAFF. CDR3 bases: TGTGCCAGCAGCCCTACAGGGGATCGTTACACTGAAGCTTTCTTT. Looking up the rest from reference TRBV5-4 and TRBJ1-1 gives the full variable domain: ETGVTQSPTHLIKTRGQQVTLRCSSQSGHNTVSWYQQALGQGPQFIFQYYREEENGRGNFPPRFSGLQFPNYSSELNVNALELDDSALYLCASSPTGDRYTEAFFGQGTRLTVV.

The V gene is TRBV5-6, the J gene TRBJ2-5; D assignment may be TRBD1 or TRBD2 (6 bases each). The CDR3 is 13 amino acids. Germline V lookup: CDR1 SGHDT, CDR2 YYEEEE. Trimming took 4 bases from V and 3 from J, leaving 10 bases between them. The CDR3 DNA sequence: TGTGCCAGCAGCCCGGGGGCCGAAGAGACCCAGTACTTC. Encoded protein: CASSPGAEETQYF.

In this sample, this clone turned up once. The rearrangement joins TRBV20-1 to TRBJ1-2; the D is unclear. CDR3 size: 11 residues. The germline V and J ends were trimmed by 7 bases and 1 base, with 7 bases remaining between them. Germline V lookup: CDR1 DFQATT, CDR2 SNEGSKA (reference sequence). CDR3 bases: TGCAGTGGTGGGAATAACTATGGCTACACCTTC. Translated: CSGGNNYGYTF.

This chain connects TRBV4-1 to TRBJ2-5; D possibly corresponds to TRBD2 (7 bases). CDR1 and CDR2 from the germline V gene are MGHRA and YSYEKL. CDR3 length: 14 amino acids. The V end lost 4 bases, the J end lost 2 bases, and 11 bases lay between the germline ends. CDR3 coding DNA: TGCGCCAGCAGCCGGGGGGGGGCACAAGAGACCCAGTACTTC. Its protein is CASSRGGAQETQYF.

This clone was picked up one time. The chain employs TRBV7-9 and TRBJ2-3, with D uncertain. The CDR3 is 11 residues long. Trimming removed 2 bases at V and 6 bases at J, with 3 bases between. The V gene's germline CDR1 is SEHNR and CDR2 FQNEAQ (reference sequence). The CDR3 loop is CASSLSDTQYF. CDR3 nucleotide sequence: TGTGCCAGCAGCTTATCGGATACGCAGTATTTT.